The next 27 T cell receptor beta chains were all read from a single sample in a study of regulatory T cells in long-lasting Graves disease. CDR3-region Arm-PCR and iRepertoire HTBI primers produced the TCR beta libraries. In TCRdb, the multiplex PCR reads were re-called with MiXCR into one record per CDR3 protein. Here the sample spans 450,000 to 700,000 distinct CDR3 sequences, 13% being singletons. Time point given: newly diagnosed GD, antithyroid drugs for less than 3 months. RNA extracted from PBMCs served as the sequencing template. These data are also associated with another study on T cells in Graves' hyperthyroidism and ophthalmopathy.

The specimen comprised peripheral blood mononuclear cells (PBMCs), sampled at new diagnosis, from a patient treated with antithyroid drugs. Every receptor here comes from a man aged 30 to 45 with Graves disease.

This clonotype was recorded many times. This chain connects TRBV20-1 to TRBJ2-5; 8 bases fit TRBD1. This CDR3 region has 13 residues. The V gene's germline CDR1 is DFQATT and CDR2 SNEGSKA (reference sequence). J lost 5 bases, V lost 6 bases, and 8 bases had no gene match. CDR3 in DNA: TGCAGTGCGATCCGGGACAGGACGGAGACCCAGTACTTC. This encodes CSAIRDRTETQYF.

This clonotype occurred many times. The V call is TRBV11-2, the J call TRBJ2-1; the D is unclear. The V gene's germline CDR1 is SGHAT and CDR2 FQNNGV. There are 12 residues in the CDR3. V was shortened by 2 bases and J by 8 bases, with 7 bases between the two germline ends. The CDR3 loop reads CASSLPAYEQFF. The CDR3 DNA sequence: TGTGCCAGCAGCTTACCAGCATATGAGCAGTTCTTC.

This sequence joins TRBV7-6 and TRBJ2-1, with D possibly called TRBD1 or TRBD2 (5 bases each). The tail of the sequence fits TRBJ2-5 better, so the J call may be wrong. The germline V gene encodes CDR1 SGHVS and CDR2 FNYEAQ. This CDR3 is built from 15 residues. CDR3 amino acids: CASSAGTVAQETQYF. In DNA, the CDR3 is TGTGCCAGCAGCGCCGGGACCGTGGCGCAAGAGACCCAGTACTTC.

This clonotype was detected a few times. A junction boundary mismatches the germline segment, possibly from a read error. This sequence joins TRBV10-1 and TRBJ2-1; 10 bases agree with TRBD2. The CDR3 loop spans 15 amino acids. Germline V CDR1 and CDR2: WNHNN, SYGVQD (reference sequence). The CDR3 is CASSELAGASDEQFF. CDR3 sequence (DNA): TGCGCCAGTAGTGAGCTAGCGGGAGCGTCCGATGAGCAGTTCTTC.

The genes are TRBV12-5 and TRBJ1-4; D might be TRBD1 (5 bases). V gave up 3 bases and J gave up 5 bases, with 7 bases separating them. The V gene's germline CDR1 is LGHNT and CDR2 FRNRAP. This CDR3 spans 13 amino acids. The CDR3 DNA follows: TGTGCTAGTGGTTTAGCAGGGAATGAAAAACTGTTTTTT. Amino acids: CASGLAGNEKLFF.

As to this clonotype: A much larger clone sits a single nucleotide away, making a read error possible. The chain links TRBV5-1 to TRBJ1-1; D gene unclear. From germline, CDR1 is SGHRS and CDR2 YFSETQ. V was pared by 10 bases and J by 4 bases, with 17 bases between. This CDR3 region has 13 residues. The CDR3 protein is CAGRGEVSTEAFF. The CDR3 region has the DNA TGCGCCGGCCGAGGCGAAGTGAGCACTGAAGCTTTCTTT.

The gene calls are TRBV5-5 and TRBJ1-5, with 8 bases fitting TRBD1. The CDR3 is 14 amino acids. CDR1 is SGHKS and CDR2 is YYEKEE in the germline V gene (reference sequence). The trim removed 4 bases at V and 7 bases at J, leaving 7 bases unmatched. The CDR3 nucleotides read TGTGCCAGCAGCCCGACAGGGGCGGTACAGCCCCAGCATTTT. Its protein product is CASSPTGAVQPQHF. The variable domain in full, completed from reference TRBV5-5 and TRBJ1-5, reads DAGVTQSPTHLIKTRGQQVTLRCSPISGHKSVSWYQQVLGQGPQFIFQYYEKEERGRGNFPDRFSARQFPNYSSELNVNALLLGDSALYLCASSPTGAVQPQHFGDGTRLSIL.

This clonotype was detected ten times or more. The chain links TRBV7-2 to TRBJ2-1; weak D call: TRBD1 (6 bases). This CDR3 is 15 amino acids long. CDR1 is SGHTA, CDR2 FQGNSA, per germline. Trimming cost V 7 bases and J 1 base, with 14 bases left between them. For the CDR3, the DNA is TGTGCCAGCACCGATTACAGGGTGTCCTACAATGAGCAGTTCTTC. Protein: CASTDYRVSYNEQFF.

This clonotype was found many times. The rearrangement links TRBV15 to TRBJ2-1, with 11 nucleotides matching TRBD2. Trimming removed 1 base from V and 2 bases from J; junction bases left unmatched: 4. The CDR3 contains 17 residues. The germline CDR1 and CDR2 sequences are LNHNV and YYDKDF (reference sequence). In nucleotides, the CDR3 is TGTGCCACCAGCAGAGGCCCACTAGCGGGAGCCTACAATGAGCAGTTCTTC. Residues: CATSRGPLAGAYNEQFF.

This clonotype was found a few times. This chain connects TRBV29-1 to TRBJ2-5; a weak D match, TRBD2 (5 bases). V lost 6 bases and J lost 5, with 13 bases in between. CDR3 size: 12 residues. Germline V gene sequence: CDR1 SQVTM, CDR2 ANQGSEA. CDR3 sequence (DNA): TGCAGCGTCCGGCGCGGCGGGGAGACCCAGTACTTC. Protein sequence: CSVRRGGETQYF. Supplemented by reference TRBV29-1 and TRBJ2-5, the full variable domain reads SAVISQKPSRDICQRGTSLTIQCQVDSQVTMMFWYRQQPGQSLTLIATANQGSEATYESGFVIDKFPISRPNLTFSTLTVSNMSPEDSSIYLCSVRRGGETQYFGPGTRLLVL.

Many counts were recorded for this clonotype. V usage is TRBV20-1 and J usage is TRBJ2-2; 8 bases agree with TRBD1. J gave up 7 bases and V 3 bases, and 4 bases lay outside the gene matches. Germline V gene lookup returns CDR1 DFQATT and CDR2 SNEGSKA (reference sequence). This CDR3 region has 13 residues. CDR3 bases: TGCAGTGCTAGCCAGGGGGCTCTCGGGGAGCTGTTTTTT. Translation gives CSASQGALGELFF.

This clonotype has more than one count but fewer than ten. The gene calls are TRBV29-1 and TRBJ2-3; possibly TRBD2 for D (5 bases). The CDR3 loop spans 16 amino acids. V lost 0 bases, J lost 4 bases, and 17 bases lay in between. The germline CDR1 and CDR2 sequences are SQVTM and ANQGSEA. This chain's CDR3 is CSVEDQRRGAPDTQYF. CDR3 coding DNA: TGCAGCGTTGAAGATCAACGTCGGGGAGCCCCAGATACGCAGTATTTT.

This clonotype turned up a few times. V is TRBV19 and J is TRBJ1-1; no clear D gene. This CDR3 region has 13 residues. Per the germline V gene, CDR1 is LNHDA and CDR2 is SQIVND (reference sequence). Trimming took 3 bases from V and 1 from J, leaving 6 bases between them. The CDR3 region has the DNA TGTGCCAGTAGTATGGGCGGGAACACTGAAGCTTTCTTT. Translated, it gives CASSMGGNTEAFF.

This clonotype has ten or more counts. The chain carries TRBV7-9 and TRBJ1-2, with TRBD1 identical over 10 bases. This CDR3 has 16 residues. Germline CDR1 SEHNR, CDR2 FQNEAQ (reference sequence). V gave up 3 bases and J gave up 7 bases; unmatched junction bases: 11. CDR3 region: CASSFSGQGVESGYTF. Written as DNA, the CDR3 is TGTGCCAGCAGCTTTAGTGGACAGGGGGTTGAGAGTGGCTACACCTTC.

In its sample, this clonotype was seen a few times. The genes are TRBV6-5 and TRBJ2-2; maybe TRBD1 (6 bases). The CDR3 totals 15 residues. V lost 2 bases and J lost 3, with 10 bases in between. Germline-derived CDR1 and CDR2 are MNHEY and SVGAGI. The CDR3 here is CASSYDPGDTGELFF. CDR3 in DNA: TGTGCCAGCAGTTACGACCCAGGGGACACCGGGGAGCTGTTTTTT.

About this clonotype itself: A much larger clone is a single base away; this may be a read error. The V call is TRBV12-3 or TRBV12-4, the J call TRBJ2-1, with TRBD1 identical over 7 bases. The CDR3 contains 15 residues. This chain's CDR3 is CAGSLHRGYGDEQFF. The CDR3 bases are TGTGCCGGCAGTTTACACAGGGGCTACGGGGATGAGCAGTTCTTC.

This clonotype was counted ten times or more. The chain couples TRBV5-1 to TRBJ2-3; 11 nucleotides match TRBD2. This CDR3 spans 16 amino acids. V trimming: 1 base; J trimming: 3 bases; junction bases outside the gene matches: 4. Germline lookup yields CDR1 SGHRS and CDR2 YFSETQ. The chain's CDR3 is CASSLTSGSLTDTQYF. CDR3 in DNA: TGCGCCAGCAGCTTGACTAGCGGGAGTTTAACAGATACGCAGTATTTT.

This clonotype was seen only a few times. A clone one base away is much larger, so this may be a read error. The rearrangement joins TRBV20-1 to TRBJ1-1, with D perhaps TRBD1 (5 bases). Germline CDR1 reads DFQATT; CDR2 reads SNEGSKA (reference sequence). This CDR3 has 13 residues. The CDR3 sequence: CSAAGPLNTVAFF. CDR3 nucleotides: TGCAGTGCAGCGGGACCCTTGAACACTGTAGCTTTCTTT.

This clonotype was picked up a small number of times. The chain combines TRBV5-1 with TRBJ2-7; D not resolved. The CDR3 consists of 12 residues. Per the germline V gene, CDR1 is SGHRS and CDR2 is YFSETQ. V gave up 4 bases and J gave up 3 bases, with 8 bases separating them. DNA for the CDR3: TGCGCCAGCAGCCTCCCGAACTACGAGCAGTACTTC. It translates to CASSLPNYEQYF.

The CDR3 protein is CASTTLIDLSGANVLTF. The DNA of the CDR3 is TGTGCCAGCACAACCCTAATCGATCTCTCTGGGGCCAACGTCCTGACTTTC. The rearrangement uses TRBV6-2 or TRBV6-3 and TRBJ2-6; D not certain. Trimming stripped 7 bases from V and 0 bases from J, with 16 bases between. The CDR3 loop spans 17 amino acids. Germline CDR1 and CDR2: MNHEY and SVGEGT.

This clonotype was seen ten or more times. The genes are TRBV7-2 and TRBJ2-2; TRBD2 aligns across 11 bases. CDR3 length equals 16 residues. The trim removed 5 bases at V and 1 base at J, leaving 3 bases unmatched. From germline, CDR1 is SGHTA and CDR2 FQGNSA. The CDR3 coding sequence is TGTGCCAGCAGCACCGGGACTAGCGGGAACACCGGGGAGCTGTTTTTT. Translated, it gives CASSTGTSGNTGELFF.

This clonotype was detected many times. The genes are TRBV20-1 and TRBJ1-3; no firm D call. Germline values: CDR1 DFQATT, CDR2 SNEGSKA (reference sequence). This CDR3 region has 15 residues. The V and J ends lost 2 bases and 4 bases respectively, with 15 bases between them. The CDR3 reads CSARSTAAGGNTIYF. In DNA form, the CDR3 reads TGCAGTGCTAGATCAACAGCAGCGGGAGGAAACACCATATATTTT.

This clonotype was picked up many times. This chain connects TRBV29-1 to TRBJ2-7, with TRBD2 identical over 14 bases. This CDR3 region has 14 residues. Trimming cost V 7 bases and J 7 bases; bases outside gene matches: 9. CDR1 and CDR2 (germline): SQVTM, ANQGSEA. The CDR3 bases are TGCAGCGCGGGGACTAGCGGGAGAGGTCGGGAGCAGTACTTC. Its translation is CSAGTSGRGREQYF.

The chain joins TRBV30 to TRBJ2-4, with a weak D call TRBD1 (5 bases). The germline gives CDR1 GTSNPN, CDR2 SVGIG (reference sequence). Trimming removed 2 bases at V and 1 base at J, with 9 bases between. There are 14 residues in the CDR3. The CDR3 spells CAWSPNRAKNIQYF. The CDR3 nucleotides are TGTGCCTGGAGTCCGAACAGGGCCAAAAACATTCAGTACTTC. Full variable domain (outside the CDR3, taken from reference TRBV30 and TRBJ2-4): SQTIHQWPATLVQPVGSPLSLECTVEGTSNPNLYWYRQAAGRGLQLLFYSVGIGQISSEVPQNLSASRPQDRQFILSSKKLLLSDSGFYLCAWSPNRAKNIQYFGAGTRLSVL.

The chain uses TRBV3-1 and TRBJ2-7; possibly TRBD2 for D (6 bases). Germline values: CDR1 LGHDT, CDR2 YNNKEL (reference sequence). Trimming took off 2 bases at V and 2 bases at J, with 16 bases between the two ends. This CDR3 is 16 amino acids long. CDR3 in amino acids: CASSQPSGPLTYEQYF. The CDR3 DNA reads as TGTGCCAGCAGCCAACCAAGCGGGCCCCTTACCTACGAGCAGTACTTC.

This clonotype was seen at least ten times. The chain is built from TRBV10-3 and TRBJ2-1; D may be TRBD2 (6 bases). CDR1 is ENHRY and CDR2 is SYGVKD in the germline V gene. This CDR3 has 14 amino acids. V lost 6 bases and J lost 9, with 18 bases in between. This CDR3 is CAIRGRDLGGEQFF. The CDR3 nucleotides are TGTGCCATCAGGGGTCGGGACTTGGGGGGTGAGCAGTTCTTC.

The chain couples TRBV6-1 to TRBJ2-2, with D possibly TRBD2 on 5 matching bases. Trimming shortened V by 6 bases and J by 4 bases, and 15 bases separated the two germline ends. The CDR3 is 15 amino acids. Germline CDR1 and CDR2: MNHNS and SASEGT. The CDR3 coding sequence is TGTGCCAGCAGCCTCAACCGGGGTGGCACCGGGGAGCTGTTTTTT. It codes for CASSLNRGGTGELFF.